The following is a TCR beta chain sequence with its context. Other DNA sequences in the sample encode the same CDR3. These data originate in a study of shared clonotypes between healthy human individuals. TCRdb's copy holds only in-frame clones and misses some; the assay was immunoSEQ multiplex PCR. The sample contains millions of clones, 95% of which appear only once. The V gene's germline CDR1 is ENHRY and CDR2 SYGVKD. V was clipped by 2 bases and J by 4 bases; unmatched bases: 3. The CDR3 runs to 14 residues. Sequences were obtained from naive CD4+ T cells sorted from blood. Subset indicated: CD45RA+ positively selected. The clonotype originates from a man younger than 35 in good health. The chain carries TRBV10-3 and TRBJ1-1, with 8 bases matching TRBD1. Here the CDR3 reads CAISEGQGGTEAFF. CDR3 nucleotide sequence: TGTGCCATCAGTGAGGGACAGGGAGGCACTGAAGCTTTCTTT.